The source of this T cell receptor beta chain is a study of cytomegalovirus exposure and HLA in healthy donors. Broader study findings: Based on reports, TCR beta sequences accurately predicted HLA-A and HLA-B alleles for most subjects.

This CDR3 has 13 amino acids. The J segment lost 7 bases and the V segment lost 6 bases, leaving 1 base of the junction unmatched. CDR1 and CDR2 from the germline V gene are MNHNS and SASEGT. These donors, healthy bone marrow donors, were studied. As to this clone: No antigen is known for it.

The primer mix had 60 Vbeta and 13 Jbeta primers. TCRdb keeps only in-frame clones here, not all; method: immunoSEQ multiplex PCR. The data contain about 120,000 clones, 70% to 80% of them singletons. This receptor was identified in a human donor in good health. The chain has TRBV6-1 and TRBJ1-6; 9 nucleotides agree with TRBD1. Sample: PBMCs. In nucleotides, the CDR3 is TGTGCCAGCAGGGGGACAGGGAATTCACCCCTCCACTTT. Protein product: CASRGTGNSPLHF.